A selection of T cell receptor beta chains follows, all from one sample in a study of patients and donors after allogeneic stem cell transplantation. One entry per CDR3 protein results from TCRdb running MiXCR on the RT-PCR reads. The sample holds about 160,000 distinct CDR3 sequences, about 36% seen once. The sample taken for sequencing was blood, either unsorted or a sorted T cell fraction (not recorded which). The receptors derive from a human donor who was either an allogeneic HSCT recipient or a stem cell or donor lymphocyte infusion donor (not recorded which). It is not recorded whose cells these are; they may come from a transplant donor. Each CDR3 is given with its conserved first and last residue. D genes are given only for firm matches. Rows give clone size only sometimes, using once, few, many, or a class for an expanded clone.

V: TRBV12-3/TRBV12-4; J: TRBJ2-1; length: 15; D: TRBD2; size: -; CDR3: CASSYSGGPHNEQFF; DNA: TGTGCCAGCAGTTATAGCGGGGGACCCCACAATGAGCAGTTCTTC
V: TRBV12-3/TRBV12-4; J: TRBJ1-3; length: 16; D: -; size: -; CDR3: CASSYLRPNSGNTIYF; DNA: TGTGCCAGCAGTTATTTGCGACCCAACTCTGGAAACACCATATATTTT
V: TRBV12-3/TRBV12-4; J: TRBJ1-1; length: 16; D: -; size: few; CDR3: CASSPALWGMNTEAFF; DNA: TGTGCCAGCAGTCCCGCCCTTTGGGGGATGAACACTGAAGCTTTCTTT
V: TRBV28; J: TRBJ1-1; length: 17; D: TRBD1; size: few; CDR3: CASSPRGTGSKDTEAFF; DNA: TGTGCCAGCAGCCCCCGAGGGACAGGGAGTAAGGACACTGAAGCTTTCTTT
V: TRBV6-6; J: TRBJ1-2; length: 11; D: -; size: few; CDR3: CASTQVYGYTF; DNA: TGTGCCTCGACGCAGGTCTATGGCTACACCTTC
V: TRBV29-1; J: TRBJ2-2; length: 14; D: -; size: -; CDR3: CSVEGGRYTWELFF; DNA: TGCAGCGTTGAAGGGGGGCGGTACACCTGGGAGCTGTTTTTT
V: TRBV7-9; J: TRBJ2-1; length: 14; D: -; size: few; CDR3: CASSFSSGYNEQFF; DNA: TGTGCCAGCAGCTTTAGTTCAGGGTACAATGAGCAGTTCTTC
V: TRBV5-5; J: TRBJ2-2; length: 18; D: -; size: -; CDR3: CASSVNLLGWSLTGELFF; DNA: TGTGCCAGCAGCGTAAATTTATTAGGGTGGTCCCTAACCGGGGAGCTGTTTTTT
V: TRBV7-6; J: TRBJ1-5; length: 13; D: TRBD1; size: few; CDR3: CASSGYRGEPQHF; DNA: TGTGCCAGCAGCGGTTACAGGGGTGAGCCCCAGCATTTT
V: TRBV12-3/TRBV12-4; J: TRBJ1-1; length: 13; D: -; size: -; CDR3: CASYRDLGTEAFF; DNA: TGTGCCAGCTATAGGGACCTTGGCACTGAAGCTTTCTTT
V: TRBV9; J: TRBJ2-5; length: 17; D: TRBD1; size: -; CDR3: CASSVALGTGNEETQYF; DNA: TGTGCCAGCAGCGTAGCTCTAGGGACAGGGAATGAAGAGACCCAGTACTTC
V: TRBV6-6; J: TRBJ1-2; length: 13; D: -; size: few; CDR3: CASSDHRAGGYTF; DNA: TGTGCCAGCAGCGACCACAGGGCTGGGGGCTACACCTTC
V: TRBV12-3/TRBV12-4; J: TRBJ2-3; length: 15; D: -; size: -; CDR3: CASSLSQAVTDTQYF; DNA: TGTGCCAGCAGTTTATCCCAGGCCGTAACAGATACGCAGTATTTT
V: TRBV6-2/TRBV6-3; J: TRBJ2-3; length: 14; D: -; size: -; CDR3: CASRALDFTDTQYF; DNA: TGTGCCAGCAGAGCACTGGACTTCACAGATACGCAGTATTTT
V: TRBV28; J: TRBJ2-1; length: 15; D: TRBD2; size: -; CDR3: CASYFPGGPHNEQFF; DNA: TGTGCCAGCTACTTTCCGGGGGGGCCCCACAATGAGCAGTTCTTC
V: TRBV12-3/TRBV12-4; J: TRBJ1-2; length: 14; D: TRBD1; size: -; CDR3: CASSRTGIGYGYTF; DNA: TGTGCCAGCAGTAGGACAGGGATCGGCTATGGCTACACCTTC
V: TRBV7-9; J: TRBJ1-2; length: 15; D: -; size: few; CDR3: CASSSGLITGYGYTF; DNA: TGTGCCAGCAGCTCCGGACTAATCACGGGATATGGCTACACCTTC
V: TRBV5-6; J: TRBJ2-1; length: 11; D: -; size: -; CDR3: CASSWGDEQFF; DNA: TGTGCCAGCAGCTGGGGAGATGAGCAGTTCTTC
V: TRBV11-2; J: TRBJ2-7; length: 15; D: TRBD1; size: -; CDR3: CASSLEFADRDEQYF; DNA: TGTGCCAGCAGCTTAGAATTTGCGGACAGGGACGAGCAGTACTTC
V: TRBV4-2; J: TRBJ2-2; length: 17; D: TRBD2; size: -; CDR3: CASSQVAAGGMTGELFF; DNA: TGTGCCAGCAGCCAAGTTGCAGCGGGGGGTATGACCGGGGAGCTGTTTTTT
V: TRBV3-1; J: TRBJ1-3; length: 15; D: -; size: -; CDR3: CASSQEGGYGNTIYF; DNA: TGTGCCAGCAGCCAAGAAGGAGGGTATGGAAACACCATATATTTT
V: TRBV5-1; J: TRBJ2-7; length: 16; D: TRBD1; size: -; CDR3: CASSLDPGQGSYEQYF; DNA: TGCGCCAGCAGCTTGGATCCGGGACAGGGGTCCTACGAGCAGTACTTC
V: TRBV3-1; J: TRBJ2-4; length: 16; D: TRBD2; size: -; CDR3: CASSQSTSGYKNIQYF; DNA: TGTGCCAGCAGCCAATCGACTAGCGGTTACAAAAACATTCAGTACTTC
V: TRBV27; J: TRBJ2-3; length: 16; D: -; size: few; CDR3: CASSFSSGVLGDTQYF; DNA: TGTGCCAGCAGTTTTTCCTCGGGGGTTCTTGGAGATACGCAGTATTTT
V: TRBV11-2; J: TRBJ1-4; length: 13; D: -; size: few; CDR3: CASSLTFRRKLFF; DNA: TGTGCCAGCAGCTTAACGTTCAGGCGGAAACTGTTTTTT
V: TRBV6-1; J: TRBJ1-3; length: 17; D: -; size: -; CDR3: CASNRPSGRSSGNTIYF; DNA: TGTGCCAGCAATCGGCCTTCCGGAAGGTCCTCTGGAAACACCATATATTTT
V: TRBV5-1; J: TRBJ1-1; length: 16; D: TRBD1; size: few; CDR3: CASSPGQGGLKAEAFF; DNA: TGCGCCAGCAGCCCTGGACAGGGTGGGCTTAAGGCTGAAGCTTTCTTT
V: TRBV6-6; J: TRBJ1-5; length: 16; D: -; size: -; CDR3: CASSYSAAGVGQPQHF; DNA: TGTGCCAGCAGTTACTCCGCCGCGGGGGTCGGGCAGCCCCAGCATTTT
V: TRBV12-3/TRBV12-4; J: TRBJ2-1; length: 15; D: -; size: once; CDR3: CASNGGGAHYNEQFF; DNA: TGTGCCAGCAACGGTGGGGGGGCCCATTACAATGAGCAGTTCTTC
V: TRBV3-1; J: TRBJ1-5; length: 13; D: -; size: -; CDR3: CAGSPPGARAQHF; DNA: TGTGCCGGCAGCCCCCCAGGTGCCCGGGCCCAGCATTTT
V: TRBV4-1; J: TRBJ1-2; length: 12; D: -; size: few; CDR3: CASSQDAHGYTF; DNA: TGCGCCAGCAGCCAAGATGCCCATGGCTACACCTTC